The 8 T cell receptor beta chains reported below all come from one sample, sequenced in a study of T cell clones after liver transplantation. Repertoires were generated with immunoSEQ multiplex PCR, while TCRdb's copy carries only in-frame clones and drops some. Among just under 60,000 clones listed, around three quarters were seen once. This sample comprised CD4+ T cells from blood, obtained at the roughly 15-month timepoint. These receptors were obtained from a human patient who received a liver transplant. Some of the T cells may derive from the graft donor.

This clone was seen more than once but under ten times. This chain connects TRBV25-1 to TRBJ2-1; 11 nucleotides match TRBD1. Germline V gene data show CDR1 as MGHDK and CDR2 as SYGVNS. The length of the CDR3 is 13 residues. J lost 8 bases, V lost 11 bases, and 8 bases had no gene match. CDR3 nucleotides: TGTGCCGCATCCGGACAGGGGGCATATGAGCAGTTCTTC. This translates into CAASGQGAYEQFF.

As DNA, the CDR3 is TGTGCCAGTAGTATATTGGACGTTAGGGTGAACACTGAAGCTTTCTTT. Translated, it gives CASSILDVRVNTEAFF. The V call is TRBV19, the J call TRBJ1-1; D unresolved. V lost 2 bases and J 0 bases, leaving 13 bases between the germline ends. The CDR3 loop spans 16 amino acids. Germline V gives CDR1 LNHDA, CDR2 SQIVND (reference sequence).

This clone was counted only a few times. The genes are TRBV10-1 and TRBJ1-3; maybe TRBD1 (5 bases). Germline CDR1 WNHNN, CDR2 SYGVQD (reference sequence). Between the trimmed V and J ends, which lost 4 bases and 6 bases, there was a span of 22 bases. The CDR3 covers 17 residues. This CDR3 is CASSVNRDRREENTIYF. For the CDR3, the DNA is TGCGCCAGCAGTGTGAACCGGGACCGCAGGGAGGAAAACACCATATATTTT.

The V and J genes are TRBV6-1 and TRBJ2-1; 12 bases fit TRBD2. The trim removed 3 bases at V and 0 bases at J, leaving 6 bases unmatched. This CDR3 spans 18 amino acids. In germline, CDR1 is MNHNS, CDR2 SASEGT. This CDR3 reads CASSDGTSGRRSYNEQFF. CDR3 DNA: TGTGCCAGCAGTGACGGGACTAGCGGGCGTCGCTCCTACAATGAGCAGTTCTTC.

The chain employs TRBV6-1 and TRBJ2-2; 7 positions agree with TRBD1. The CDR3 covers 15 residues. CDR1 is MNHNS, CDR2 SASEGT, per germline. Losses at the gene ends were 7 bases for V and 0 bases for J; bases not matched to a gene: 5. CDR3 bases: TGTGCCAGCATCCAAGACAGGGCGAACACCGGGGAGCTGTTTTTT. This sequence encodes CASIQDRANTGELFF.

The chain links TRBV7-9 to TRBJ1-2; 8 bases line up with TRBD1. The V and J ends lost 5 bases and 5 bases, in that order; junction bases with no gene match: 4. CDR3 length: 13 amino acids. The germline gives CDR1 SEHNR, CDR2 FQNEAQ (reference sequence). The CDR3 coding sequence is TGTGCCAGCAGCCAGGGACAGGTATATGGCTACACCTTC. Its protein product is CASSQGQVYGYTF.

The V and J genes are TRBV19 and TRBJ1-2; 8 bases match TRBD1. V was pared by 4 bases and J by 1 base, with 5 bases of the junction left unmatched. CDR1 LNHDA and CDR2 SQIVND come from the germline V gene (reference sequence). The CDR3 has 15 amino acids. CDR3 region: CASSTGQVINYGYTF. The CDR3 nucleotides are TGTGCCAGTAGTACGGGACAGGTCATTAACTATGGCTACACCTTC.

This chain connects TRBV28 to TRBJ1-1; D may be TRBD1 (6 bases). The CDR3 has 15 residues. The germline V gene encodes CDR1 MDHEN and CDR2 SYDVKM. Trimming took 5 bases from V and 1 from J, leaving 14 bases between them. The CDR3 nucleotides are TGTGCCAGCAGTCCCAGGGGTGGTCCGAACACTGAAGCTTTCTTT. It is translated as CASSPRGGPNTEAFF.